This section outlines one TCR beta chain sequence together with its context. The antigen is not known. TCRdb's copy holds only in-frame clones and misses some; the assay was immunoSEQ multiplex PCR. The sample lists 120,000 to 150,000 clones, around 88% occurring once. The record originates from a study of T cell responses to AZD1222 COVID-19 vaccine. Study-wide background: Pooling of second doses given at about 4 or about 12 weeks was done.

General study points: Scientists sampled the repertoires only once the peak T cell response had passed. White British people made up most donors, females outnumbered males, and clonal diversity was possibly underestimated. The study reported that nearly half of spike-specific TCRs target unmutated variant regions.

The sequence derives from an adult in good health. Sample: peripheral blood, taken on day 0 of AZD1222 vaccination.

The CDR3 loop is CASSFSHEQYF. The DNA of the CDR3 is TGTGCCAGCAGTTTTTCCCACGAGCAGTACTTC. V and J are TRBV12-3 or TRBV12-4 and TRBJ2-7; no definite D call. V lost 3 bases and J 5 bases, leaving 5 bases between the germline ends. This CDR3 spans 11 amino acids.